A single sample gave rise to the 2 T cell receptor beta chains below, sequenced in a study of blood T cell repertoires in COVID-19. Some clones are missing from TCRdb's copy, which holds only in-frame ones; the method was immunoSEQ multiplex PCR. Of roughly 100,000 clones listed, about 90% are singletons. Sequencing was done on a sample of peripheral blood. The source is a man between 50 and 59 years old in a cohort sampled during active COVID-19.

DNA for the CDR3: TGTGCCAGCGGGGGGGTGCGGGGAAACACCATATATTTT. This translates into CASGGVRGNTIYF. The chain uses TRBV6-5 and TRBJ1-3; a weak D match, TRBD1 (5 bases). Germline lookup yields CDR1 MNHEY and CDR2 SVGAGI. The CDR3 totals 13 residues. The V end was cut by 8 bases, the J end by 4 bases, with 12 bases between.

This sequence joins TRBV25-1 and TRBJ2-7; D ambiguous. Germline CDR1 reads MGHDK; CDR2 reads SYGVNS. The CDR3 has 11 residues. The V end was cut by 3 bases, the J end by 4 bases, with 4 bases between. In nucleotides, the CDR3 is TGTGCCAGCAGTGATCCGTACGAGCAGTACTTC. This translates into CASSDPYEQYF.